This is a list of T cell receptor beta chains from one sample in a study of cytomegalovirus exposure and HLA in healthy donors. The repertoire was sequenced with immunoSEQ multiplex PCR; TCRdb's copy has only in-frame clones and lacks some. Among approximately 100,000 clones, more than 80% were seen once, and the ten largest hold 3% to 5%. The source material was PBMCs. The receptors come from a man younger than 45 in good health and CMV-seronegative. The CDR3 runs from the conserved cysteine through the conserved F or W. Each record gives: V gene, J gene, CDR3 protein.

v_call: TRBV19; j_call: TRBJ1-1; cdr3_aa: CASSMGGNTEAFF
v_call: TRBV30; j_call: TRBJ2-7; cdr3_aa: CAWRARRTGRGSYEQYF
v_call: TRBV20-1; j_call: TRBJ1-1; cdr3_aa: CSASGSAEAFF
v_call: TRBV19; j_call: TRBJ1-1; cdr3_aa: CASSIRTGSTEAFF
v_call: TRBV15; j_call: TRBJ2-7; cdr3_aa: CATSRDLGTGFEQYF
v_call: TRBV13; j_call: TRBJ2-1; cdr3_aa: CASSSAPDFPYNEQFF
v_call: TRBV15; j_call: TRBJ2-7; cdr3_aa: CATSRGTGSEQYF
v_call: TRBV6-6; j_call: TRBJ1-4; cdr3_aa: CASRNRGWNEKLFF
v_call: TRBV9; j_call: TRBJ2-7; cdr3_aa: CASSDKGQGSEQYF
v_call: TRBV7-8; j_call: TRBJ2-5; cdr3_aa: CASSLVVAGPETQYF
v_call: TRBV4-3; j_call: TRBJ1-2; cdr3_aa: CASSQDGTEGYTF
v_call: TRBV20-1; j_call: TRBJ1-2; cdr3_aa: CSARDRQLNTF
v_call: TRBV23-1; j_call: TRBJ2-2; cdr3_aa: CASSHRQGLFQNTGELFF
v_call: TRBV7-8; j_call: TRBJ2-7; cdr3_aa: CASSLSIAGGRYEQYF
v_call: TRBV30; j_call: TRBJ2-3; cdr3_aa: CAWSEAGTAGTDTQYF
v_call: TRBV4-1; j_call: TRBJ1-1; cdr3_aa: CASKLPPNTEAFF
v_call: TRBV5-4; j_call: TRBJ1-1; cdr3_aa: CASSGGEANTEAFF
v_call: TRBV6-5; j_call: TRBJ2-7; cdr3_aa: CASSRDRGGEQYF
v_call: TRBV4-3; j_call: TRBJ1-5; cdr3_aa: CASSQDSQGDQPQHF